This TCR beta chain comes out of a study of blood T cell repertoires in COVID-19. This table comes from immunoSEQ multiplex PCR, and its TCRdb copy is limited to in-frame clones, with some not included. This table has roughly 46,000 clones, approximately 90% appearing once. V shed 3 bases and J shed 3 bases, with 11 bases lying between them. Germline V lookup: CDR1 MNHEY, CDR2 SVGAGI. The CDR3 is made up of 15 amino acids. Sequencing was done on a sample of peripheral blood. The chain couples TRBV6-5 to TRBJ2-2, with a possible D match to TRBD2 (5 bases). The receptor was derived from a man over 45 with active COVID-19. CDR3 in amino acids: CASSYNPADTGELFF. As DNA, the CDR3 is TGTGCCAGCAGTTATAACCCAGCGGACACCGGGGAGCTGTTTTTT.